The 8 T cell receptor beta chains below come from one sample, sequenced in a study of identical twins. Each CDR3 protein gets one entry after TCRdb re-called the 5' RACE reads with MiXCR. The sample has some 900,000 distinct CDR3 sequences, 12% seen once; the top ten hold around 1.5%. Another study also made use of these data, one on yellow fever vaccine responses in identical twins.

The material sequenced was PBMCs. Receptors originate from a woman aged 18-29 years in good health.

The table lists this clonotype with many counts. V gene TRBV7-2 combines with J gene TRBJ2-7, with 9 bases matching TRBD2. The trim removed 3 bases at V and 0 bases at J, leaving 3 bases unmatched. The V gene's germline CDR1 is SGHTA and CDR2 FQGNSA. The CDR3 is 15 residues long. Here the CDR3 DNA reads TGTGCCAGCAGCTTGTCTAGCGGGGCCTCCTACGAGCAGTACTTC. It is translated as CASSLSSGASYEQYF. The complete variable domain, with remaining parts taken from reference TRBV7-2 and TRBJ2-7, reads GAGVSQSPSNKVTEKGKDVELRCDPISGHTALYWYRQSLGQGLEFLIYFQGNSAPDKSGLPSDRFSAERTGGSVSTLTIQRTQQEDSAVYLCASSLSSGASYEQYFGPGTRLTVT.

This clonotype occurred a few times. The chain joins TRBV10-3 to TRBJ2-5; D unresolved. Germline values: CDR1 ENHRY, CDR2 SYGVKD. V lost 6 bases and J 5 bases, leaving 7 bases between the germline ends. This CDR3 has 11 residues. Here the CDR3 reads CAIRANETQYF. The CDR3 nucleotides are TGTGCCATCAGGGCCAACGAGACCCAGTACTTC.

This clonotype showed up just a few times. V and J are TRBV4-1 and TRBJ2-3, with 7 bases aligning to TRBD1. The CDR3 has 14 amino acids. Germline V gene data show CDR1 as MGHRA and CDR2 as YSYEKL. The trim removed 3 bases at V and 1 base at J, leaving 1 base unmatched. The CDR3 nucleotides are TGCGCCAGCAGCCATGACAGGGGCACAGATACGCAGTATTTT. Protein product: CASSHDRGTDTQYF.

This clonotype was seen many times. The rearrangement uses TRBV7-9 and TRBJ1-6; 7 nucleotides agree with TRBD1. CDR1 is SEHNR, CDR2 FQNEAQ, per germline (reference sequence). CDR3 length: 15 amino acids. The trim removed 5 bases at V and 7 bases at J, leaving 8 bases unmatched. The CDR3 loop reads CASSTRTGRNSPLHF. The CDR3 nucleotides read TGTGCCAGCAGCACAAGGACAGGCCGAAATTCACCCCTCCACTTT.

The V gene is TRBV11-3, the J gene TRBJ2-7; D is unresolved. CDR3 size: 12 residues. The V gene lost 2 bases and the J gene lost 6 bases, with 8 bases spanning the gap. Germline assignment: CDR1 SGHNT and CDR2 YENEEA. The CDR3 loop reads CASSLQGLEQYF. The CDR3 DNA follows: TGTGCCAGCAGCTTACAAGGGCTCGAGCAGTACTTC.

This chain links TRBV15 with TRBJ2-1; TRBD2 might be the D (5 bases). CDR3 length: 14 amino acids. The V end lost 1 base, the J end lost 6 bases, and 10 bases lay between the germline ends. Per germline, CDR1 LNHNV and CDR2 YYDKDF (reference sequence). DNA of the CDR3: TGTGCCACCAGCAGAGGGCTAGCCGTCAATGAGCAGTTCTTC. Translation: CATSRGLAVNEQFF.

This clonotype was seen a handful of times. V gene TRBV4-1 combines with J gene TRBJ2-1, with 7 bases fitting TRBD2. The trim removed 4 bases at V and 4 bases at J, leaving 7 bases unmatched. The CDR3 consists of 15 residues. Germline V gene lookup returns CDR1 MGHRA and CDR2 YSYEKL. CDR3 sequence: CASSPAGVRYNEQFF. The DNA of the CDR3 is TGCGCCAGCAGCCCGGCGGGAGTGCGGTACAATGAGCAGTTCTTC.

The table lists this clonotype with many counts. The CDR3 DNA is TGTGCCAGCAGTCCACAGGGGGCTTTCAACTATGGCTACACCTTC. Amino acids: CASSPQGAFNYGYTF. The genes are TRBV12-3 or TRBV12-4 and TRBJ1-2; 9 nucleotides align to TRBD1. The CDR3 extends over 15 amino acids. The V segment lost 5 bases and the J segment 2 bases; nucleotides outside the gene matches: 6.